This T cell receptor (beta chain) was identified during a study of blood T cells in healthy people across ages. About the research overall: Template switching retrieved approximately one barcoded beta molecule for each two T cells.

With a J-beta primer mix and a sample-barcoded 5' primer, a second PCR ran about 6 to 11 cycles. TCRdb recomputed calls from the 5' RACE reads with MiXCR, one row per CDR3 protein. This sample has over 600,000 distinct CDR3 sequences, with 35% to 60% found just once. A remark on this clonotype: Its antigen is undetermined.

CDR3 length equals 16 residues. V was pared by 2 bases and J by 2 bases, with 15 bases between. General study points: The study found more naive CD4+ cells and higher diversity in long-lived than aged donors. There was no known CMV status for donors, so expanded clonotype changes were possibly confounded.

Input material: blood. This chain links TRBV12-3 or TRBV12-4 with TRBJ2-5; tentative D call: TRBD2 (5 bases). This receptor was obtained from an elderly man in good health. CDR3 bases: TGTGCCAGCAGTTTATGGGGAGAATTAGTACAAGAGACCCAGTACTTC. It is translated as CASSLWGELVQETQYF.